The rows below give T cell receptor beta chains drawn from one sample of a study of blood T cell repertoires in COVID-19. Generated by immunoSEQ multiplex PCR, the TCRdb table keeps only in-frame clones and is missing some. The sample has roughly 70,000 clones, around 80% seen once. Sequenced sample: peripheral blood. The receptors shown here come from a man between 65 and 80 years old who had recovered from COVID-19. CDR3s include the opening cysteine and the closing phenylalanine or tryptophan. Each record gives: V gene, clone size, J gene, D gene, CDR3 DNA, CDR3 protein. D genes are given only for firm matches. The size entry is marked missing in some rows and otherwise reads once, few, many or a size class.

v_gene: TRBV7-2; abundance: few; j_gene: TRBJ1-2; d_gene: .; CDR3nt: TGTGCCAGCAGCTTAGGAAACAGGGTGGACTATGGCTACACCTTC; CDR3aa: CASSLGNRVDYGYTF
v_gene: TRBV11-3; abundance: once; j_gene: TRBJ2-7; d_gene: TRBD2; CDR3nt: TGTGCCAGCAGCTTAAGTACGGGGAGGGTAGGCGAGCAGTACTTC; CDR3aa: CASSLSTGRVGEQYF
v_gene: TRBV6-2/TRBV6-3; abundance: .; j_gene: TRBJ2-1; d_gene: .; CDR3nt: TGTGCCAGCAGCAGAAGGGGGGGGCGCGAGCAGTTCTTC; CDR3aa: CASSRRGGREQFF
v_gene: TRBV13; abundance: .; j_gene: TRBJ2-2; d_gene: .; CDR3nt: TGTGCCAGCAGCCCTTACCAGGGGTTGCACGGGGAGCTGTTTTTT; CDR3aa: CASSPYQGLHGELFF
v_gene: TRBV5-1; abundance: few; j_gene: TRBJ2-2; d_gene: TRBD2; CDR3nt: TGCGCCAGCAGCCTGCGGGGGAATGCTGGGGAGCTGTTTTTT; CDR3aa: CASSLRGNAGELFF
v_gene: TRBV19; abundance: .; j_gene: TRBJ1-2; d_gene: .; CDR3nt: TGTGCCAGTAGTGGACTGACTCCTACTGATGGCTACACCTTC; CDR3aa: CASSGLTPTDGYTF
v_gene: TRBV11-2; abundance: .; j_gene: TRBJ2-3; d_gene: .; CDR3nt: TGTGCCAGCAACAAACTAGCAGGAGAGACAGATACGCAGTATTTT; CDR3aa: CASNKLAGETDTQYF
v_gene: TRBV15; abundance: .; j_gene: TRBJ2-5; d_gene: .; CDR3nt: TGTGCCACCAGCACAGTCTCCGGGGTTGGGAAGACCCAGTACTTC; CDR3aa: CATSTVSGVGKTQYF
v_gene: TRBV19; abundance: .; j_gene: TRBJ1-5; d_gene: .; CDR3nt: TGTGCCAGTAGTGCATCGGGCAATCAGCCCCAGCATTTT; CDR3aa: CASSASGNQPQHF
v_gene: TRBV7-2; abundance: once; j_gene: TRBJ2-5; d_gene: TRBD1; CDR3nt: TGTGCCAGCAGCTTAGGACCGGGACAGGGAGAGACCCAGTACTTC; CDR3aa: CASSLGPGQGETQYF
v_gene: TRBV29-1; abundance: .; j_gene: TRBJ2-5; d_gene: .; CDR3nt: TGCAGCGTTGGGAGTACAGGCTCTCAGACCCAGTACTTC; CDR3aa: CSVGSTGSQTQYF
v_gene: TRBV14; abundance: few; j_gene: TRBJ2-3; d_gene: TRBD1; CDR3nt: TGTGCCAGCAGCCAAGTGATTAGGCACAGGGGTTCGATTTCACGGACAGATACGCAGTATTTT; CDR3aa: CASSQVIRHRGSISRTDTQYF
v_gene: TRBV30; abundance: .; j_gene: TRBJ1-5; d_gene: .; CDR3nt: TGTGCCTGGAGCCAGGGGCGCTGGCAGCCCCAGCATTTT; CDR3aa: CAWSQGRWQPQHF
v_gene: TRBV6-2/TRBV6-3; abundance: once; j_gene: TRBJ2-7; d_gene: TRBD1; CDR3nt: TGTGCCAGCAGTGATTCGGGACAGGGGGCCTACGAGCAGTACTTC; CDR3aa: CASSDSGQGAYEQYF
v_gene: TRBV4-2; abundance: .; j_gene: TRBJ1-2; d_gene: TRBD1; CDR3nt: TGTGCCAGCAGCCAGGTCTTCAGCCCTTTAACAGGGGCCGGTGGCTACACCTTC; CDR3aa: CASSQVFSPLTGAGGYTF
v_gene: TRBV7-3; abundance: .; j_gene: TRBJ2-2; d_gene: TRBD2; CDR3nt: TGTGCCAGCAGGGAAACGACTAGCGGGGGTGCCGGGGAGCTGTTTTTT; CDR3aa: CASRETTSGGAGELFF
v_gene: TRBV29-1; abundance: .; j_gene: TRBJ2-3; d_gene: TRBD2; CDR3nt: TGCAGCGTTGAAGATAGCGGGGGGGCCACAGATACGCAGTATTTT; CDR3aa: CSVEDSGGATDTQYF
v_gene: TRBV15; abundance: .; j_gene: TRBJ2-3; d_gene: TRBD2; CDR3nt: TGTGCCACCAGCAGAGATCGTAGCGGGAGCCTGGCAGATACGCAGTATTTT; CDR3aa: CATSRDRSGSLADTQYF
v_gene: TRBV18; abundance: few; j_gene: TRBJ2-7; d_gene: TRBD1; CDR3nt: TGTGCCAGCTCACCAAGTAATTATAATAGGGACAGACGCTCCTACGAGCAGTACTTC; CDR3aa: CASSPSNYNRDRRSYEQYF
v_gene: TRBV7-2; abundance: .; j_gene: TRBJ1-2; d_gene: .; CDR3nt: TGTGCCAGCAGCTTAGTTGGTACAGCTCGTAACTATGGCTACACCTTC; CDR3aa: CASSLVGTARNYGYTF
v_gene: TRBV5-6; abundance: once; j_gene: TRBJ1-1; d_gene: TRBD1; CDR3nt: TGTGCCAGCAGCAAGACAGGGGTGAACACTGAAGCTTTCTTT; CDR3aa: CASSKTGVNTEAFF